The subject of this entry is one TCR beta chain. Its antigen is as yet unknown. This record comes from a study of blood T cells in healthy people across ages. The CDR3 is made up of 13 amino acids. Germline V lookup: CDR1 DFQATT, CDR2 SNEGSKA (reference sequence). Trimming took off 3 bases at V and 5 bases at J, with 13 bases between the two ends. Overall study results and limits: The study found more naive CD4+ cells and higher diversity in long-lived than aged donors. Researchers judged that diversity estimates from one million T cells fell short of true values.

A second about 7 to 11 cycle PCR used barcoded and J-beta primers. Through a template-switch adaptor with 12 random nucleotides, each cDNA molecule received a tag. TCRdb itself ran the 5' RACE reads through MiXCR, one entry per CDR3 protein. Among about 580,000 distinct CDR3 sequences listed, around 48% were seen once. The material sequenced was blood. The chain joins TRBV20-1 to TRBJ2-5; no clear D gene. The receptor's source is an elderly man in good health. The CDR3 reads CSASGPEWETQYF. The CDR3 DNA sequence: TGCAGTGCTAGTGGGCCGGAATGGGAGACCCAGTACTTC.